This TCR beta chain was sequenced during a study of immune characterization of retroperitoneal liposarcoma. Ten or more counts support this clonotype. Each CDR3 protein is one row after TCRdb ran MiXCR on the PCR reads. The table records fewer than 20,000 distinct CDR3 sequences, 37% of them present only once. Germline values: CDR1 MNHNS, CDR2 SASEGT. This CDR3 is built from 17 residues. Trimming cost V 5 bases and J 3 bases; bases outside gene matches: 11. The J gene is TRBJ2-7, the V gene TRBV6-1, with TRBD1 matching over 12 bases. The sequenced sample was blood. This TCR derives from a male donor with retroperitoneal liposarcoma. CDR3: CASSRDRGPRGDYEQYF. CDR3 nucleotides: TGTGCCAGCAGTCGGGACAGGGGGCCTCGGGGGGACTACGAGCAGTACTTC.